This section outlines one T cell receptor (beta chain) sequence together with its context. Its antigen remains unknown. The sample belongs to a study of shared clonotypes between healthy human individuals. Regarding the study as a whole: The study's rarefaction showed incomplete sorted-subset sequencing despite large depth. Represented genetic and exposure-history diversity was restricted by having few donors.

The germline V gene has CDR1 MNHEY and CDR2 SVGAGI. The CDR3 consists of 15 residues. V dropped 0 bases and J dropped 2 bases, with 11 bases sitting between them. Deep-level assay runs were performed. The data were produced by immunoSEQ multiplex PCR, yet TCRdb's version contains in-frame clones alone and is incomplete. This repertoire shows about 980,000 clones, about three quarters found once; its top ten account for about 1.5%. This chain connects TRBV6-5 to TRBJ2-7; D may be TRBD1 or TRBD2 (5 bases each). The source is a young man in good health. The sequenced sample was memory CD4+ T cells sorted from blood. Subset defined: CD45RA-negative fraction. Here the CDR3 reads CASSYSGDSAYEQYF. CDR3 nucleotides: TGTGCCAGCAGTTACTCGGGGGATTCGGCCTACGAGCAGTACTTC.